These T cell receptor beta chains were read from a single sample in a study of blood T cell repertoires in COVID-19. Here immunoSEQ multiplex PCR was the method, and the copy in TCRdb shows in-frame clones only, minus some. The sample includes 200,000 to 250,000 clones, roughly 90% of them seen just once. Sequences were obtained from peripheral blood. The source of these receptors is a woman aged 55 to 70 with acute or convalescent COVID-19. The CDR3 runs from the conserved cysteine through the conserved F or W. The D gene is left open where the match is weak. Some rows mark clone size as missing; the rest say once, few, many or name a class of expanded clone.

size: NA
V: TRBV6-6
D: NA
J: TRBJ1-2
DNA: TGTGCCAGCAGTTACCGACAGGTCCAAAGCTATGGCTACACCTTC
CDR3: CASSYRQVQSYGYTF

size: NA
V: TRBV5-1
D: NA
J: TRBJ2-1
DNA: TGCGCCAGCAGCTTACAGGATCGAAACAATGAGCAGTTCTTC
CDR3: CASSLQDRNNEQFF

size: NA
V: TRBV5-4
D: NA
J: TRBJ1-2
DNA: TGTGCCAGCAGCTTGGGGTTCAGGGCGGAGTATGGCTACACCTTC
CDR3: CASSLGFRAEYGYTF

size: NA
V: TRBV18
D: NA
J: TRBJ2-3
DNA: TGTGCCAGCTCACCTCTCGGCGGGGCTACAGATACGCAGTATTTT
CDR3: CASSPLGGATDTQYF

size: NA
V: TRBV19
D: NA
J: TRBJ2-7
DNA: TGTGCCAGTAGTATAGCTCGGGGGACCTACGAGCAGTACTTC
CDR3: CASSIARGTYEQYF

size: NA
V: TRBV28
D: NA
J: TRBJ1-4
DNA: TGTGCCAGCAAGCCGGGGAGTGAAAAACTGTTTTTT
CDR3: CASKPGSEKLFF

size: NA
V: TRBV12-5
D: TRBD1
J: TRBJ2-3
DNA: TGTGCTAGTGGTTTGGGACAGGGGGCGGGAGATACGCAGTATTTT
CDR3: CASGLGQGAGDTQYF

size: NA
V: TRBV7-9
D: TRBD1
J: TRBJ1-3
DNA: TGTGCCAGCAGCAGGACAGGGGGCGGAAACACCATATATTTT
CDR3: CASSRTGGGNTIYF

size: NA
V: TRBV15
D: NA
J: TRBJ2-5
DNA: TGTGCCACCAGCAGAGATCGCGGAGTCGAGACCCAGTACTTC
CDR3: CATSRDRGVETQYF

size: NA
V: TRBV6-5
D: NA
J: TRBJ2-3
DNA: TGTGCCAGCCAAAACAGCCCTGGCACAGATACGCAGTATTTT
CDR3: CASQNSPGTDTQYF

size: NA
V: TRBV2
D: TRBD1
J: TRBJ1-5
DNA: TGTGCCAGCAGTCGGACAGGGAGCAATCAGCCCCAGCATTTT
CDR3: CASSRTGSNQPQHF

size: NA
V: TRBV28
D: NA
J: TRBJ2-7
DNA: TGTGCCAGCAGTTTCTCAGCGGGCCTAGGGGCCGAGCAGTACTTC
CDR3: CASSFSAGLGAEQYF

size: NA
V: TRBV9
D: NA
J: TRBJ1-4
DNA: TGTGCCAGCAGCGTCGGGTTACAGGTCGGTGAAAAACTGTTTTTT
CDR3: CASSVGLQVGEKLFF

size: NA
V: TRBV19
D: NA
J: TRBJ1-2
DNA: TGTGCCAGTAGTAATCTCGGACAGAGATTCTATGGCTACACCTTC
CDR3: CASSNLGQRFYGYTF

size: few
V: TRBV28
D: TRBD1
J: TRBJ1-5
DNA: TGTGCCAGCACCTTCCTGGGAACAGGGGGCCAGCCCCAGCATTTT
CDR3: CASTFLGTGGQPQHF

size: NA
V: TRBV18
D: TRBD1
J: TRBJ2-7
DNA: TGTGCCAGCTCACCCCCGGGACAGGGGGGCTACGAGCAGTACTTC
CDR3: CASSPPGQGGYEQYF

size: NA
V: TRBV3-1/TRBV3-2
D: TRBD2
J: TRBJ2-3
DNA: TGTGCCAGCAGCCAAGGGATCACACTAGCGGGAGTGACAGATACGCAGTATTTT
CDR3: CASSQGITLAGVTDTQYF

size: NA
V: TRBV18
D: NA
J: TRBJ2-7
DNA: TGTGCCAGCTCCCGGGACATCATCGGAGAGTGGTACTTC
CDR3: CASSRDIIGEWYF

size: NA
V: TRBV19
D: TRBD1
J: TRBJ1-1
DNA: TGTGCCAGTAGCTCGACAGGGGGCAGGAACACTGAAGCTTTCTTT
CDR3: CASSSTGGRNTEAFF

size: once
V: TRBV30
D: TRBD1
J: TRBJ1-1
DNA: TGTGCCTGGACCCCGGGACAGGCCTACACTGAAGCTTTCTTT
CDR3: CAWTPGQAYTEAFF

size: NA
V: TRBV5-4
D: NA
J: TRBJ2-2
DNA: TGTGCCAGCAGCTTCCGGGGCGGGGAGCTGTTTTTT
CDR3: CASSFRGGELFF

size: NA
V: TRBV19
D: NA
J: TRBJ2-7
DNA: TGTGCCAGTAGTATAGGAGGCACAGGGACCTACGAGCAGTACTTC
CDR3: CASSIGGTGTYEQYF

size: once
V: TRBV30
D: NA
J: TRBJ2-4
DNA: TGTGCCGGAGGGGGGGCCAGGCCCAAAAACATTCAGTACTTC
CDR3: CAGGGARPKNIQYF

size: NA
V: TRBV10-2
D: NA
J: TRBJ1-3
DNA: TGCGCCAGCAGCCACCCGGGCGGGGGAGGAAACACCATATATTTT
CDR3: CASSHPGGGGNTIYF

size: NA
V: TRBV11-3
D: NA
J: TRBJ2-3
DNA: TGTGCCAGCAGCTTATATTCGGACAGAGCTAGCACAGATACGCAGTATTTT
CDR3: CASSLYSDRASTDTQYF

size: NA
V: TRBV10-3
D: TRBD1
J: TRBJ2-3
DNA: TGTGCCATCGGAAGAGAGACAGGGATGTCCGATACGCAGTATTTT
CDR3: CAIGRETGMSDTQYF

size: NA
V: TRBV28
D: TRBD2
J: TRBJ2-1
DNA: TGTGCCAGCAGTTCCTTCCCGACTAGCGCAATCTCCTACAATGAGCAGTTCTTC
CDR3: CASSSFPTSAISYNEQFF

size: NA
V: TRBV5-5
D: TRBD1
J: TRBJ2-1
DNA: TGTGCCAGCAGCTTGTTGGGACAGGGAATAAGCGAGCAGTTCTTC
CDR3: CASSLLGQGISEQFF

size: NA
V: TRBV10-3
D: TRBD1
J: TRBJ1-2
DNA: TGTGCCATCAAAAGGACAGGGGCGGAAGATGGCTACACCTTC
CDR3: CAIKRTGAEDGYTF

size: NA
V: TRBV7-8
D: TRBD2
J: TRBJ2-1
DNA: TGTGCCAGCAGCCAGGCGGCGGGAGGATATGAGCAGTTCTTC
CDR3: CASSQAAGGYEQFF